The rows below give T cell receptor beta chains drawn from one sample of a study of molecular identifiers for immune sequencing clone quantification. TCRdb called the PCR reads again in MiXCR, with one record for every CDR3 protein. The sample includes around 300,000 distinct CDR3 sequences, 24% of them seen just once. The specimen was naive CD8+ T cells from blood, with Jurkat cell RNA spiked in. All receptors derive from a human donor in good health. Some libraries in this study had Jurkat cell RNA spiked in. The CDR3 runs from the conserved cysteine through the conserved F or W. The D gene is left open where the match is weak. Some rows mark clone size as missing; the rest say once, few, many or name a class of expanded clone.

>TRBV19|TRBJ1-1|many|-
TGTGCCAGTACCGACGGTTCGAACACTGAAGCTTTCTTT
CASTDGSNTEAFF
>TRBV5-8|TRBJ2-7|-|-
TGTGCCAGCAGCTTGGATTTGGGTGGGTCCTACGAGCAGTACTTC
CASSLDLGGSYEQYF
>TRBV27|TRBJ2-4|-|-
TGTGCCAGCGCCCATAGCCTCCCCGCCAAAAACATTCAGTACTTC
CASAHSLPAKNIQYF
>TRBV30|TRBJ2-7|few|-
TGTGCCTGGAGTGATACGCTAGAGCAGTACTTC
CAWSDTLEQYF
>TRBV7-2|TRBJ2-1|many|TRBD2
TGTGCCAGCAGCTTATTACTGGGGGGGGGTAATGAGCAGTTCTTC
CASSLLLGGGNEQFF
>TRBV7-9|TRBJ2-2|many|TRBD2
TGTGCCAGCAGCTTACTAGCGGGAGACGTCGAGGAGCTGTTTTTT
CASSLLAGDVEELFF
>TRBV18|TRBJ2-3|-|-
TGTGCCAGCTCACCAGGATTACTCACAGATACGCAGTATTTT
CASSPGLLTDTQYF
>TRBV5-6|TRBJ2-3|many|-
TGTGCCAGCAGCGAACAAGGACAGCAGTTTGACACAGATACGCAGTATTTT
CASSEQGQQFDTDTQYF
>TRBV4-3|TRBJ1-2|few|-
TGCGCCAGCAGCCAAGACCCCCTAACAGGTGGGTCGACCTATGGCTACACCTTC
CASSQDPLTGGSTYGYTF
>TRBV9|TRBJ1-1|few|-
TGTGCCAGCAGCGTAGGTGGAGGAGAGAACACTGAAGCTTTCTTT
CASSVGGGENTEAFF
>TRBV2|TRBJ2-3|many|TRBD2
TGTGCCAGCAGTGGTCTAGCGGCCTATACGCAGTATTTT
CASSGLAAYTQYF
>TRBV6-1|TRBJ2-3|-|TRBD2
TGTGCCAGCATCGCTAGCGGAGACAGCACAGATACGCAGTATTTT
CASIASGDSTDTQYF
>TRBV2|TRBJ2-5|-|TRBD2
TGTGCCAGCAGCGAGAATCTACTAGCGGGGGCCGGGTCGGAGACCCAGTACTTC
CASSENLLAGAGSETQYF
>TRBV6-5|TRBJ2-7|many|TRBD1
TGTGCCAGCAGTTACGCGGGACAGGTCGAGCAGTACTTC
CASSYAGQVEQYF
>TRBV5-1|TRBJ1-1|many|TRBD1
TGCGCCAGCAGCTACGGACAGGCGAACACTGAAGCTTTCTTT
CASSYGQANTEAFF
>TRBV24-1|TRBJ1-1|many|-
TGTGCCACCAGTGATTTGGGGGTAGGCCCGCAGGGGACTGAAGCTTTCTTT
CATSDLGVGPQGTEAFF
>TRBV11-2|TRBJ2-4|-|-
TGTGCCAGCAGCTTAGAGGTGGCCAGGAGAATAGCCAAAAACATTCAGTACTTC
CASSLEVARRIAKNIQYF
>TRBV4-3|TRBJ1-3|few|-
TGCGCCAGCAGCCAAGGGATAGGGACAATCTCTGGAAACACCATATATTTT
CASSQGIGTISGNTIYF
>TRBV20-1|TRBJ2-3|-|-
TGCAGTGCCCCAGTCGATACGCAGTATTTT
CSAPVDTQYF
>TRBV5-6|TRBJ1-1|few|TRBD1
TGTGCCAGCAGCGCGACGGGACAGGGGTACACTGAAGCTTTCTTT
CASSATGQGYTEAFF
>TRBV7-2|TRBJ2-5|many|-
TGTGCCAGCAGCTTAGGGGAGTACCAAGAGACCCAGTACTTC
CASSLGEYQETQYF
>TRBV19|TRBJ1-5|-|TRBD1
TGTGCCAGTCGCGTACAGGGGGGGCGCCATCAGCCCCAGCATTTT
CASRVQGGRHQPQHF
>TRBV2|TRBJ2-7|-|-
TGTGCCAGCAGTGAAGACAGGTCCTACGAGCAGTACTTC
CASSEDRSYEQYF
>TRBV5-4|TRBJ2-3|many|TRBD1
TGTGCCAGCAGCTTGCGGACAGGCTTCCCAGATACGCAGTATTTT
CASSLRTGFPDTQYF
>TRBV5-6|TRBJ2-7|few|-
TGTGCCAGCAGCTTGGCCGGGACGGGAACCTACGAGCAGTACTTC
CASSLAGTGTYEQYF
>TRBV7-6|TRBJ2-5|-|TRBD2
TGTGCCAGCAGCATACTAGCGGCCAACTTCCAAGAGACCCAGTACTTC
CASSILAANFQETQYF
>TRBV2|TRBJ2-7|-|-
TGTGCCAGCAGTCCCGGGACGATTACCTACGAGCAGTACTTC
CASSPGTITYEQYF
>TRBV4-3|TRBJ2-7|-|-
TGCGCCAGCAGCCAGGCATTGCCCTACGAGCAGTACTTC
CASSQALPYEQYF
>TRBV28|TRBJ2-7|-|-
TGTGCCAGCAGTTTCCGAGGGGAGGTTTCCTACGAGCAGTACTTC
CASSFRGEVSYEQYF
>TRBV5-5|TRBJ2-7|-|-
TGTGCCAGCAGCTACCGGGACTTACCTTACGAGCAGTACTTC
CASSYRDLPYEQYF
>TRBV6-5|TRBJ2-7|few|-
TGTGCCAGCAGTTACCCGGCAGGGTACGGCTACGAGCAGTACTTC
CASSYPAGYGYEQYF
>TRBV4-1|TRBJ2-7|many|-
TGCGCCAGCAGCCAAGAATGGGGGGCGTATGAGCAGTACTTC
CASSQEWGAYEQYF
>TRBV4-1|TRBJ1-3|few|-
TGCGCCAGCAGCCAAGACGGGCAGGGGTACCTCTCTGGAAACACCATATATTTT
CASSQDGQGYLSGNTIYF
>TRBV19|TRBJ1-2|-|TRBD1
TGTGCCAATAGTTCTGGGCGGCCCGGACAGGGCTATGGCTACACCTTC
CANSSGRPGQGYGYTF
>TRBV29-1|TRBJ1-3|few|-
TGCAGCGTTGAGTTGGGGACGGCAGACACCATATATTTT
CSVELGTADTIYF
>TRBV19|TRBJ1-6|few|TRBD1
TGTGCCAGTAGCGACAGGGGCGGCTCCTATAATTCACCCCTCCACTTT
CASSDRGGSYNSPLHF
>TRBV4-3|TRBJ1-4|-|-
TGCGCCAGCGGCCACGTAAGGAATGAAAAACTGTTTTTT
CASGHVRNEKLFF
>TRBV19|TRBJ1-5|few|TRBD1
TGTGCCAGTAGTATAGGGACAGGGGTGGGTCAGCCCCAGCATTTT
CASSIGTGVGQPQHF
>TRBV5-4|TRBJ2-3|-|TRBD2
TGTGCCAGCAGCGGGACGACTAGCGGCGTCACAGATACGCAGTATTTT
CASSGTTSGVTDTQYF
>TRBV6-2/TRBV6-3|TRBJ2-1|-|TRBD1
TGTGCCAGCAGTTACGTACCCAGGGGGATAGCCTACAATGAGCAGTTCTTC
CASSYVPRGIAYNEQFF
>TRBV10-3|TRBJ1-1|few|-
TGTGCCATCAGTGAGTCGGCGGCTGAAGCTTTCTTT
CAISESAAEAFF
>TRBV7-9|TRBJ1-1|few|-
TGTGCCAGCAGCTTATCGGCCGGGACGAACACTGAAGCTTTCTTT
CASSLSAGTNTEAFF
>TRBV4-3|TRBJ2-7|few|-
TGCGCCAGCAGCCTGCTGCCGGGGAACGAGCAGTACTTC
CASSLLPGNEQYF
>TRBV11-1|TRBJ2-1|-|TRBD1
TGTGCCAGCAGCTTACCCGTGGCACAGGGGGCGGGCAATGAGCAGTTCTTC
CASSLPVAQGAGNEQFF
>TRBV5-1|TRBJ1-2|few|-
TGCGCCAGCAGTTCAGGTCCTGGCCACACCTTC
CASSSGPGHTF
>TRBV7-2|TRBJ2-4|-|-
TGTGCCAGCAGCTTATGGGAAGGGCCAGCGGCCAAAAACATTCAGTACTTC
CASSLWEGPAAKNIQYF
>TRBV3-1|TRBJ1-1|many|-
TGTGCCAGCGAGGGGGACAAGGCTGAAGCTTTCTTT
CASEGDKAEAFF
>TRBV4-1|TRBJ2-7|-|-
TGCGCCAGCAGCCAGGAGACAGGACATGGGGAATCCTACGAGCAGAACTTC
CASSQETGHGESYEQNF
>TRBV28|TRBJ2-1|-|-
TGTGCCAGCAGTATATCCTTTGGGGGTGGCTCCTACAATGAGCAGTTCTTC
CASSISFGGGSYNEQFF
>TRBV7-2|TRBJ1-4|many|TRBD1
TGTGCCAGCAGCCCCGGGACAGGGGCAACTAATGAAAAACTGTTTTTT
CASSPGTGATNEKLFF
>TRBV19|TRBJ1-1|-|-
TGTGCCAGTAATCTAGGGGCCACTGAAGCTTTCTTT
CASNLGATEAFF
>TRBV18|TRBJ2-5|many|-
TGTGCCAGCTCACCCTCGACAATCCAAGAGACCCAGTACTTC
CASSPSTIQETQYF
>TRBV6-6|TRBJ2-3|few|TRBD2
TGTGCCAGCAGTTCACTAGCGGGGGGGCCTTCAGATACGCAGTATTTT
CASSSLAGGPSDTQYF